The 18 T cell receptor beta chains in this list originate from one sample, sequenced in a study of molecular identifiers for immune sequencing clone quantification. TCRdb reprocessed the PCR reads with MiXCR, giving one entry per CDR3 protein. The sample consists of hundreds of thousands of distinct CDR3 sequences, 25% of them appearing once. Sequenced input: naive CD8+ T cells from blood, with Jurkat cell RNA spiked in. As for subset: FACS-sorted CD8+CD4-CCR7+CD45RA+ naive T cells. These TCRs come from a human donor in good health. Some libraries in this study had Jurkat cell RNA spiked in.

Regarding this clonotype: A read error may explain this, as a much larger clone is one base away. This chain joins TRBV7-9 and TRBJ2-7; perhaps TRBD2 as D (6 bases). Germline assignment: CDR1 SEHNR and CDR2 FQNEAQ (reference sequence). This CDR3 region has 16 residues. V was clipped by 4 bases and J by 4 bases, with 20 bases between them. The CDR3 loop reads CASSSRGGASLYEQYF. The CDR3 DNA reads as TGTGCCAGCAGCTCGCGTGGCGGGGCGAGCTTATACGAGCAGTACTTC.

This clonotype was seen once. The chain uses TRBV9 and TRBJ2-2; 8 bases agree with TRBD2. Germline-derived CDR1 and CDR2 are SGDLS and YYNGEE. Losses at the gene ends were 4 bases for V and 4 bases for J; bases not matched to a gene: 15. CDR3 length: 18 residues. Written as DNA, the CDR3 is TGTGCCAGCAGCTCTCCACACGGGGGGGGGGTCGGCACCGGGGAGCTGTTTTTT. This encodes CASSSPHGGGVGTGELFF.

The CDR3 DNA sequence: TGTGCCACCAGCAGTGACAGACCAACTAATGAAAAACTGTTTTTT. Translation gives CATSSDRPTNEKLFF. The genes are TRBV15 and TRBJ1-4; D might be TRBD1 (5 bases). Germline loops: CDR1 LNHNV, CDR2 YYDKDF (reference sequence). Trimming shortened V by 3 bases and J by 0 bases, and 8 bases separated the two germline ends. This CDR3 region has 15 residues.

This clonotype is a singleton in its sample. A much larger clone lies one base from this, so it may be a read error. The V and J genes are TRBV20-1 and TRBJ2-3; 13 bases align to TRBD2. The trim removed 3 bases at V and 11 bases at J, leaving 11 bases unmatched. Germline-derived CDR1 and CDR2 are DFQATT and SNEGSKA (reference sequence). The CDR3 extends over 15 amino acids. The chain's CDR3 is CSARKFGLAGVGQYF. DNA of the CDR3: TGCAGTGCTAGGAAGTTCGGACTAGCGGGAGTGGGGCAGTATTTT.

This clonotype was detected only a few times. The V gene is TRBV7-9, the J gene TRBJ1-2, with TRBD1 matching 7 bases. The germline V gene encodes CDR1 SEHNR and CDR2 FQNEAQ (reference sequence). Trimming at V came to 4 bases and at J to 4 bases, leaving 12 bases not matched to a gene. The CDR3 contains 16 residues. The CDR3 spells CASSSTRQGEGYGYTF. CDR3 bases: TGTGCCAGCAGCTCAACTCGACAGGGAGAAGGCTATGGCTACACCTTC. The full variable domain, with the rest looked up from reference TRBV7-9 and TRBJ1-2, is DTGVSQNPRHKITKRGQNVTFRCDPISEHNRLYWYRQTLGQGPEFLTYFQNEAQLEKSRLLSDRFSAERPKGSFSTLEIQRTEQGDSAMYLCASSSTRQGEGYGYTFGSGTRLTVV.

This clonotype has ten or more counts. This chain connects TRBV20-1 to TRBJ2-7; D gene unclear. This CDR3 region has 14 residues. The germline gives CDR1 DFQATT, CDR2 SNEGSKA (reference sequence). Trimming shortened V by 5 bases and J by 3 bases, and 17 bases separated the two germline ends. In DNA, the CDR3 is TGCAGTGCTCGATTACTCAGTACGGGCTACGAGCAGTACTTC. Encoded protein: CSARLLSTGYEQYF.

This clonotype was counted at least ten times. The J gene is TRBJ2-7, the V gene TRBV29-1, with a possible D match to TRBD1 (6 bases). CDR3 length: 14 residues. Trimming cost V 5 bases and J 6 bases, with 20 bases left between them. Germline loops: CDR1 SQVTM, CDR2 ANQGSEA. For the CDR3, the DNA is TGCAGCGTTTCCCTGGGACACTCCGGCCCCGAGCAGTACTTC. As protein: CSVSLGHSGPEQYF.

Notes on this clonotype: This may be a read error: a much more frequent sequence differs by one nucleotide. The gene calls are TRBV4-2 and TRBJ2-7; D remains unclear. CDR1 is LGHNA, CDR2 YNFKEQ, per germline. The CDR3 contains 16 residues. The chain's CDR3 is CASCQEAGPSSYEQYF. DNA for the CDR3: TGTGCCAGCTGCCAAGAGGCAGGTCCTAGCTCCTACGAGCAGTACTTC.

This chain uses TRBV20-1 with TRBJ2-7; 10 bases are a match to TRBD2. CDR3 length equals 15 residues. The J segment lost 6 bases and the V segment lost 1 base, leaving 9 bases of the junction unmatched. Germline V gives CDR1 DFQATT, CDR2 SNEGSKA (reference sequence). The CDR3 here is CSARGWPSGRSEQYF. The CDR3 coding sequence is TGCAGTGCTAGAGGTTGGCCTAGCGGGAGAAGCGAGCAGTACTTC.

For this clonotype: At one of its ends the junction is not consistent with the germline gene, which may arise from a read error. The chain combines TRBV6-5 with TRBJ1-2; D gene ambiguous. The CDR3 length is 13 residues. Germline V CDR1 and CDR2: MNHEY, SVGAGI. CDR3 sequence (DNA): TGTTCCAGCAGCCTGTCTCGGAGCTATGGCTACACCTTC. Protein product: CSSSLSRSYGYTF.

This clonotype was seen just once. A much larger clone differs from this one at a single base, so this may be a read error. The conserved final phenylalanine or tryptophan is absent from the CDR3, which likely points to a read error. This chain connects TRBV19 to TRBJ1-2; the D gene is possibly TRBD1 (6 bases). With 5 bases removed from V and 5 bases from J, the gap between germline ends came to 15 bases. CDR3 length equals 14 residues. Germline CDR1 reads LNHDA; CDR2 reads SQIVND (reference sequence). The CDR3 bases are TGTGCCAGTAGTCCATCGACAGGCATATATGGCTACACCATC. Translating it yields CASSPSTGIYGYTI.

Details on this clonotype: Just one base apart from a much larger clone, this may be a read error. The chain carries TRBV7-2 and TRBJ2-2; D may correspond to TRBD1 or TRBD2 (6 bases each). Trimming removed 7 bases from V and 7 bases from J, with 7 bases in between. Looked up from germline, CDR1 is SGHTA and CDR2 is FQGNSA. This CDR3 is built from 11 residues. DNA for the CDR3: TGTGCCAGCAAGGGGGGCGGGGAGCTGTTTTTT. Protein: CASKGGGELFF.

This clonotype appeared many times. J is TRBJ1-4 and V is TRBV6-1; 8 nucleotides line up with TRBD1. The junction had 15 bases not matched to a gene; V was cut back by 0 bases and J by 3 bases. The CDR3 totals 20 residues. Germline V lookup: CDR1 MNHNS, CDR2 SASEGT. The CDR3 DNA sequence: TGTGCCAGCAGTGAAGCCGGGACAGGCGTCCCAAGAATCGCTAATGAAAAACTGTTTTTT. Residues: CASSEAGTGVPRIANEKLFF.

CDR3 residues: CASSLGGTSGNDEQYF. The CDR3 nucleotides read TGTGCCAGCAGCTTAGGTGGGACTAGCGGGAATGACGAGCAGTACTTC. The chain recombines TRBV7-9 with TRBJ2-7, with TRBD2 matching 13 bases. Germline assignment: CDR1 SEHNR and CDR2 FQNEAQ (reference sequence). The ends lost 1 base at V and 5 bases at J; junction bases unmatched: 5. The CDR3 consists of 16 residues.

This clonotype was found a few times. This CDR3 reads CASSLGSGRASYNEQFF. The CDR3 DNA reads as TGTGCCAGCAGTTTAGGTAGCGGGAGGGCCTCGTACAATGAGCAGTTCTTC. The chain links TRBV12-3 or TRBV12-4 to TRBJ2-1; TRBD2 matches 11 bases. V was clipped by 1 base and J by 4 bases; unmatched bases: 6. This CDR3 comprises 17 residues.

This rearrangement joins TRBV27 to TRBJ2-7; weak D call: TRBD2 (6 bases). V was shortened by 0 bases and J by 5 bases, with 14 bases between the two germline ends. Germline V gene sequence: CDR1 MNHEY, CDR2 SMNVEV (reference sequence). The CDR3 is made up of 15 amino acids. The CDR3 DNA reads TGTGCCAGCAGTTTATCGCCTGGCGGGGCCCACGAGCAGTACTTC. Encoded protein: CASSLSPGGAHEQYF.

This clonotype was seen a few times. The CDR3 loop reads CASSQGRGLSYNSPLHF. The CDR3 nucleotides read TGTGCCAGCAGCCAAGGCAGGGGGCTTTCCTATAATTCACCCCTCCACTTT. The chain couples TRBV14 to TRBJ1-6; 8 nucleotides line up with TRBD1. V was clipped by 1 base and J by 1 base; unmatched bases: 3. CDR1 is SGHDN and CDR2 is FVKESK in the germline V gene. The CDR3 is made up of 17 amino acids.

With respect to this clonotype: Possible read error: a much larger clone is one base away. The chain couples TRBV20-1 to TRBJ1-4; D is ambiguous. The CDR3 totals 16 residues. The germline gives CDR1 DFQATT, CDR2 SNEGSKA (reference sequence). DNA for the CDR3: TGCAGGGCTAGAGATCAGTGGAGAAGGGAGGACGAAAAACTGTTTTTT. Residues: CRARDQWRREDEKLFF.